This T cell receptor beta chain was documented in a study of blood T cell repertoires in COVID-19. Study summary: PBMCs, B-cell-depleted T cells, or T cells provided the cDNA or gDNA that made up the material.

In the original processing: For nucleated cells, counts were estimated from reference gene primer amplification. Data came from immunoSEQ multiplex PCR; TCRdb stores just in-frame clones and leaves some out. The D gene and trimming were derived from the DNA, and the V and J assignments and clone size from that table. The sample carries 200,000 to 300,000 clones, roughly 80% recorded once. Germline V gene sequence: CDR1 MNHEY, CDR2 SVGAGI. V was pared by 2 bases and J by 4 bases, with 3 bases of the junction left unmatched. The CDR3 spans 15 residues. This clone appeared once. The clonotype comes from a woman aged 60-70 years with active or convalescent COVID-19. This rearrangement joins TRBV6-5 to TRBJ1-2; 11 bases map to TRBD1. The specimen sequenced was peripheral blood. The CDR3 protein is CASSYRTGGFYGYTF. In DNA, the CDR3 is TGTGCCAGCAGTTACCGGACAGGGGGCTTCTATGGCTACACCTTC.